This T cell receptor (beta chain) was profiled in a study of human CD8 memory T cell subsets (dated by TCRdb to 2020 to 2021). Background on the whole study: To assess how stem-like (TSTEM), progenitor exhausted-like (TPEX) and effector memory CD8+ T cell subsets are clonally related, the TCRbeta repertoires of these three subsets were compared. TCRbeta repertoires were obtained from TSTEM, TPEX and effector memory subsets contributed by each of roughly six donors. General findings and caveats noted by the study authors: Only TCRbeta chains were sequenced, and repertoire comparisons rested on five to seven donors tested with paired t-tests and Bonferroni correction. Although both stem-like subsets shared clonotypes with effector memory cells, the overlap between TSTEM and TPEX repertoires was minimal, suggesting distinct antigen spectra for the TSTEM and TPEX subsets. Based on Chao1 estimates, TSTEM subsets appeared to have greater repertoire diversity than TPEX subsets, which could potentially reflect a broader range of specificities. TSTEM and TPEX subsets showed similarly high normalized Shannon-Wiener diversity, whereas effector memory subsets were comparatively less diverse.

The CDR3 has 13 amino acids, counting the end cysteine and phenylalanine. No DNA accompanies this entry. In the germline V gene, CDR1 corresponds to MNHEY and CDR2 to SVGEGT. The sequencing machine was a NextSeq 550. A Human TCR Profiling Kit was used to prepare UMI-labeled 5' RACE TCRbeta libraries. Every TCRbeta library was prepared in parallel, with the same number of PCR cycles used for all of the libraries. Concerning the study's data processing: The number of functional CDR3beta clonotypes in each TCRbeta library ranged from roughly 2,800 to 20,000. MIGEC 1.2.9 was used for UMI extraction and consensus assembly, with at least three reads per UMI being required. MiXCR 3.0.3 was used to extract the in-frame CDR3beta repertoires. Diversity metrics were computed in VDJtools 1.2.1 after downsampling each sample to 42,000 randomly selected UMIs. For each sample pair, the repertoire overlap metrics D, R and F2 were calculated in VDJtools using the top 3,000 clones. TCRdb reprocessed the reads; each CDR3 protein sequence makes one entry, and DNA is unavailable. TCRdb assigned the V and J calls; the authors' analysis was not used. This specimen's table enumerates around 4,300 distinct CDR3 sequences. Roughly a third of the sample belongs to the ten largest clones.

As concerns this clonotype: Its antigen target is currently unknown.

Density gradient separation was used to isolate peripheral blood mononuclear cells from buffy coats of healthy donors. The study enriched total CD8+ T cells through negative magnetic separation using EasySep or MojoSort CD8+ T cell isolation kits. An RNeasy Mini Kit was used to extract total RNA from duplicate vials of 150,000 sorted CD8+ T cells per subset. PBMCs were used either fresh or after being cryopreserved in fetal bovine serum containing 10% DMSO. Fluorescence-activated cell sorting on a FACSAria III was used to sort CD8+ T cell subsets to purity. This TCR came from a human donor in good health. Sequencing input: CD8+ effector memory T cells (TEM) sorted from PBMCs. In light of the paper, this sample's cell subset or site label describes: effector memory CD8 T cells, CCR7- CD45RO+ CD95+. The V and J genes are TRBV6-2 or TRBV6-3 and TRBJ2-5. The CDR3 in this case is CASSSGVDETQYF.